This T cell receptor (beta chain) was sequenced during a study of blood T cells in healthy people across ages. Study-level results: Age showed a roughly linear inverse relationship with TCR beta diversity per million T cells. Donor CMV status was unknown, possibly confounding expanded clonotype changes. Correlation between TCR beta diversity and naive T cell percentage was strong.

Details on this clonotype: Its antigen is unknown.

Germline V lookup: CDR1 DFQATT, CDR2 SNEGSKA (reference sequence). The CDR3 runs to 14 residues. V shed 0 bases and J shed 9 bases, with 16 bases lying between them. Next came a second PCR, run for about 6 to 12 cycles, which used a sample-barcoded 5' primer along with a J-beta primer mix. TCRdb used MiXCR to reprocess the 5' RACE reads, holding one entry per CDR3 protein. The sample lists about 1.8 million distinct CDR3 sequences, around 50% occurring once. They isolated at least 6 million PBMCs from each sample. V is TRBV20-1 and J is TRBJ2-3; possible D gene TRBD2, 5 bases. The sequence came from a woman aged 40-49 years in good health. Sequences were obtained from blood. The CDR3 DNA follows: TGCAGTGCTAGAGAGCCTAGCATGGAACGGACGCAGTATTTT. Translated: CSAREPSMERTQYF.